This T cell receptor (beta chain) was obtained from a study of high-grade serous ovarian cancer treatment subgroups. For the study at large: On average, just over 14,000 reads and roughly 7,000 unique TCR beta rearrangements were obtained per sample. Findings of the study overall: Only CDR3 was analyzed; CDR1 and CDR2 were not.

Sequencing used immunoSEQ multiplex PCR; TCRdb keeps in-frame clones, though not all of them. The profile covers 15,000 to 20,000 clones, with about three quarters appearing a single time and about 6.5% taken by the ten largest. The tumor samples were collected prior to definitive surgery or chemotherapy. Germline V lookup: CDR1 SGHTA, CDR2 FQGNSA. There are 15 residues in the CDR3. V was trimmed by 4 bases and J by 4 bases, leaving 14 bases between them. Concerning this clone: Antigen specificity is unknown.

The genes are TRBV7-2 and TRBJ1-5; maybe TRBD1 (6 bases). The sample consisted of tumor tissue. The clonotype was recovered from a human donor with high-grade serous ovarian cancer. CDR3: CASSYATGQNQPQHF. The CDR3 nucleotides are TGTGCCAGCAGCTACGCGACAGGTCAGAATCAGCCCCAGCATTTT. The variable domain in full, with the rest retrieved from reference TRBV7-2 and TRBJ1-5, is GAGVSQSPSNKVTEKGKDVELRCDPISGHTALYWYRQSLGQGLEFLIYFQGNSAPDKSGLPSDRFSAERTGGSVSTLTIQRTQQEDSAVYLCASSYATGQNQPQHFGDGTRLSIL.